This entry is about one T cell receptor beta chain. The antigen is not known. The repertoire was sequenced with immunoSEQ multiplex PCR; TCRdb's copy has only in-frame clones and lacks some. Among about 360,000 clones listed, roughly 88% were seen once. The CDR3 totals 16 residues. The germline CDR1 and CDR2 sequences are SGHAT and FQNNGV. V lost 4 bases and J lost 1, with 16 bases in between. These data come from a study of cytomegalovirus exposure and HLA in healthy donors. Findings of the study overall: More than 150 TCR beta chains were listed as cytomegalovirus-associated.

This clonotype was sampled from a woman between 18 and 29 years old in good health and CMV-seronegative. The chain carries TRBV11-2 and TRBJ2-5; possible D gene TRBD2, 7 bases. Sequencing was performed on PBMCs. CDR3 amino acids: CASSSYAGALQETQYF. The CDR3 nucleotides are TGTGCCAGCAGCTCCTATGCGGGGGCCCTCCAAGAGACCCAGTACTTC.